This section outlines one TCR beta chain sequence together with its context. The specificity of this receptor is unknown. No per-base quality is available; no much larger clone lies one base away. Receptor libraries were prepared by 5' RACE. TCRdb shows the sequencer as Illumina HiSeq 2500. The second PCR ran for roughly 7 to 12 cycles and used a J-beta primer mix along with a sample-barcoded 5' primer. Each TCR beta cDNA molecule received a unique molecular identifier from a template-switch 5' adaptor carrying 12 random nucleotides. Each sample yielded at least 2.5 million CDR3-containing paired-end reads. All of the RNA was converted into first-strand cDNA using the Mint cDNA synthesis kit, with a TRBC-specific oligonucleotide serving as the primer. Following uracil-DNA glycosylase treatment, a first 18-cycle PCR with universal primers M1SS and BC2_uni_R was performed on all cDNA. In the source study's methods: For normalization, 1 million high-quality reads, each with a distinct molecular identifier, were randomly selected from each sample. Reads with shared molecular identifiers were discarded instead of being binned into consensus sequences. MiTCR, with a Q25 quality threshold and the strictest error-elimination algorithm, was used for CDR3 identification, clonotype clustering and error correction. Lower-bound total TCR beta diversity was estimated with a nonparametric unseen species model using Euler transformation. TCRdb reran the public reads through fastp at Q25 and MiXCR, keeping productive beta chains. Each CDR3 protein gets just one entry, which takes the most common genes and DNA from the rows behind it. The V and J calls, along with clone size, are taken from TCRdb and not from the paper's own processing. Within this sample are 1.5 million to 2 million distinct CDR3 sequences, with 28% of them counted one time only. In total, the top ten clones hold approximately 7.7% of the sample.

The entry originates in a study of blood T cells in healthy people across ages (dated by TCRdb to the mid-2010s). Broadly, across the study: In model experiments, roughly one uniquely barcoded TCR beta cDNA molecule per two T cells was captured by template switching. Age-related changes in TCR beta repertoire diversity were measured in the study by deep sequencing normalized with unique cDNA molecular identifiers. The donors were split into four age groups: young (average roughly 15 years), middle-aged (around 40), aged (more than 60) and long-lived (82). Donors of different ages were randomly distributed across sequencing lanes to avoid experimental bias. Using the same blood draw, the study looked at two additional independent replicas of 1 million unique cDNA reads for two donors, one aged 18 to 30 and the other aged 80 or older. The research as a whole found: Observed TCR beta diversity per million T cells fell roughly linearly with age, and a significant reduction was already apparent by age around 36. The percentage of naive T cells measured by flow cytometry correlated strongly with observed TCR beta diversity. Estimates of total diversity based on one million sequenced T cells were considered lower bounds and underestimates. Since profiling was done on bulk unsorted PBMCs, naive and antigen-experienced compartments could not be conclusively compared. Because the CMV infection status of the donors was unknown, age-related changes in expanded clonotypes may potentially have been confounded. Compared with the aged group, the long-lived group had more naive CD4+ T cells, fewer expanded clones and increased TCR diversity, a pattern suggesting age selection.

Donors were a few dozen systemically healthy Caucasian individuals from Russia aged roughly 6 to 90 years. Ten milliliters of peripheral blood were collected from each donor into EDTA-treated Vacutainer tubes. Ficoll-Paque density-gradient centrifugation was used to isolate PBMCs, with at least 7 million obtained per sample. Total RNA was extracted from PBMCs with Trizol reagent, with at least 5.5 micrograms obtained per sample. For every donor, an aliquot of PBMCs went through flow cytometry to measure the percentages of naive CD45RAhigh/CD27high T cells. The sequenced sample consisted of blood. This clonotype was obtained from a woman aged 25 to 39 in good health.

The CDR3 here reads CASSLADGGGAWGPYEQFF. The nucleotide sequence is given as TGTGCCAGCAGCTTAGCGGATGGTGGGGGCGCTTGGGGTCCATATGAGCAGTTCTTC. The rearrangement joined TRBV7-2 to TRBJ2-1; the D gene is possibly TRBD1, with 6 bases matching. V and J are truncated by 0 bases and 8 bases respectively, leaving an intervening sequence of 26 bases. Its CDR3 holds 19 amino acids, cysteine through phenylalanine. Here the CDR3 DNA is all that survives: 57 bases in frame from base 1. The germline V gene specifies SGHTA as CDR1 and FQGNSA as CDR2.